This record covers a single T cell receptor (beta chain). This record belongs to a study of technical replicates of blood from a few donors. TCRdb keeps only in-frame clones here, not all; method: immunoSEQ multiplex PCR. The sample has about 88,000 clones; 85% to 95% are singletons. There are 18 residues in the CDR3. Germline assignment: CDR1 MDHEN and CDR2 SYDVKM. J lost 6 bases, V lost 6 bases, and 14 bases had no gene match. The clonotype was recovered from a human donor in good health. Sequences were obtained from T cells isolated from PBMCs. V gene TRBV28 combines with J gene TRBJ2-3, with 14 bases matching TRBD2. The CDR3 spells CASRSGPGLAGEGDTQYF. The CDR3 DNA reads as TGTGCCAGCAGATCGGGGCCGGGACTAGCGGGAGAGGGTGATACGCAGTATTTT.